Presented here are 22 T cell receptor beta chains from one specimen sequenced in a study of CD8 T cells in Susac syndrome. With random hexamers, reverse transcription was performed on about 0.5 to 1 ug of RNA. TCRdb reanalysed the immunoSEQ multiplex PCR reads using MiXCR and keeps one entry per CDR3 protein. The sample comprises 250,000 to 300,000 distinct CDR3 sequences, approximately 90% of which are singletons, and more than 0.15% rests with the top ten. The sequencing input was CD8+ T cells from PBMCs. The receptor source for this set is a human donor with multiple sclerosis.

This clonotype was found a few times. The chain couples TRBV2 to TRBJ2-3; 7 bases match TRBD1. The J segment lost 3 bases and the V segment lost 1 base, leaving 4 bases of the junction unmatched. The CDR3 extends over 15 amino acids. CDR1 is SNHLY and CDR2 is FYNNEI in the germline V gene. CDR3 in DNA: TGTGCCAGCAGTGAAGGCCAGGGGGAGACAGATACGCAGTATTTT. It encodes CASSEGQGETDTQYF. Combining the CDR3 with reference TRBV2 and TRBJ2-3 gives the whole variable domain EPEVTQTPSHQVTQMGQEVILRCVPISNHLYFYWYRQILGQKVEFLVSFYNNEISEKSEIFDDQFSVERPDGSNFTLKIRSTKLEDSAMYFCASSEGQGETDTQYFGPGTRLTVL.

The V call is TRBV7-9, the J call TRBJ1-4, with unresolved D. Trimming cost V 5 bases and J 8 bases, with 9 bases left between them. The CDR3 loop spans 12 amino acids. The V gene's germline CDR1 is SEHNR and CDR2 FQNEAQ (reference sequence). DNA of the CDR3: TGTGCCAGCAGCCGAACTGGGGAAAAACTGTTTTTT. It specifies CASSRTGEKLFF. The whole variable domain, remainder taken from reference TRBV7-9 and TRBJ1-4, is DTGVSQNPRHKITKRGQNVTFRCDPISEHNRLYWYRQTLGQGPEFLTYFQNEAQLEKSRLLSDRFSAERPKGSFSTLEIQRTEQGDSAMYLCASSRTGEKLFFGSGTQLSVL.

The chain employs TRBV12-3 or TRBV12-4 and TRBJ1-5; no firm D call. CDR3 length: 14 amino acids. The germline V and J ends were trimmed by 6 bases and 2 bases, with 11 bases remaining between them. CDR3 sequence: CASSPVEGNQPQHF. DNA of the CDR3: TGTGCCAGCAGCCCTGTTGAGGGCAATCAGCCCCAGCATTTT.

The rearrangement joins TRBV27 to TRBJ2-7, with TRBD2 matching 10 bases. With 1 base clipped from V and 5 bases from J, the junction kept 17 bases outside the gene matches. Germline V gene data show CDR1 as MNHEY and CDR2 as SMNVEV (reference sequence). This CDR3 region has 19 residues. As DNA, the CDR3 is TGTGCCAGCAGTTTATACCCGCCCCTAGCTAGCGGGAGTTTCGACGAGCAGTACTTC. Translating gives CASSLYPPLASGSFDEQYF.

The CDR3 coding sequence is TGTGCCAGCAGTTACTCGTCCGGACTCTATGGCTACACCTTC. This sequence encodes CASSYSSGLYGYTF. The chain carries TRBV6-5 and TRBJ1-2, with D hard to call. Per the germline V gene, CDR1 is MNHEY and CDR2 is SVGAGI. V was cut by 0 bases and J by 4 bases, with 9 bases left in between. The CDR3 length is 14 residues.

The V and J genes are TRBV27 and TRBJ1-1, with D perhaps matching TRBD1 (5 bases). CDR1 is MNHEY and CDR2 is SMNVEV in the germline V gene (reference sequence). The CDR3 sequence is 15 residues long. The V gene lost 2 bases and the J gene lost 4 bases, with 14 bases spanning the gap. The CDR3 nucleotides are TGTGCCAGCAGTTTAGGAGCGGGAGGGACCACTGAAGCTTTCTTT. This codes for CASSLGAGGTTEAFF.

A remark on this clonotype: This is likely a read error, given that the CDR3 carries no conserved phenylalanine or tryptophan at its end. This CDR3 reads CASNEGQVGPSGANVLTS. CDR3 in DNA: TGTGCCAGCAACGAAGGGCAGGTCGGACCCTCTGGGGCCAACGTCCTGACTTCC. The chain combines TRBV6-2 or TRBV6-3 with TRBJ2-6; D gene uncertain. The CDR3 covers 18 residues. Trimming took 7 bases from V and 0 from J, leaving 19 bases between them. Per the germline V gene, CDR1 is MNHEY and CDR2 is SVGEGT.

The chain uses TRBV10-3 and TRBJ2-7; D remains ambiguous. V gave up 3 bases and J gave up 4 bases, with 13 bases separating them. The CDR3 is 14 amino acids. CDR1 ENHRY and CDR2 SYGVKD come from the germline V gene. The CDR3 sequence: CAISDPLSGYEQYF. In DNA, the CDR3 is TGTGCCATCAGTGATCCCTTAAGTGGATACGAGCAGTACTTC.

This chain links TRBV5-6 with TRBJ2-7, with D possibly TRBD2 on 6 matching bases. There are 16 residues in the CDR3. The V end lost 4 bases, the J end lost 4 bases, and 21 bases lay between the germline ends. CDR1 SGHDT and CDR2 YYEEEE come from the germline V gene. In DNA, the CDR3 is TGTGCCAGCAGCCCGGGGTTTGCGACTAGTGATTACGAGCAGTACTTC. Residues: CASSPGFATSDYEQYF.

The chain combines TRBV7-9 with TRBJ1-4; D is uncertain. Germline lookup yields CDR1 SEHNR and CDR2 FQNEAQ (reference sequence). Trimming cost V 2 bases and J 8 bases, with 12 bases left between them. The CDR3 covers 14 residues. The CDR3 region has the DNA TGTGCCAGCAGCTTACGGGGAGTTGACGAAAAACTGTTTTTT. Its translation is CASSLRGVDEKLFF.

The chain uses TRBV10-3 and TRBJ2-5; 12 nucleotides match TRBD1. This CDR3 has 14 amino acids. Germline CDR1 reads ENHRY; CDR2 reads SYGVKD. Trimming at V came to 7 bases and at J to 5 bases, leaving 5 bases not matched to a gene. DNA of the CDR3: TGTGCCATCAAGGGGACAGGGGGCCGGGAGACCCAGTACTTC. This sequence encodes CAIKGTGGRETQYF.

V is TRBV28 and J is TRBJ1-5; D perhaps matches TRBD1 (5 bases). CDR3 length: 16 amino acids. Looked up from germline, CDR1 is MDHEN and CDR2 is SYDVKM. V gave up 4 bases and J gave up 4 bases, with 17 bases separating them. CDR3 in amino acids: CASSSPTRGYNQPQHF. Written as DNA, the CDR3 is TGTGCCAGCAGTTCCCCGACTAGGGGCTATAATCAGCCCCAGCATTTT.

The chain uses TRBV29-1 and TRBJ2-3, with D unclear. With 5 bases removed from V and 6 bases from J, the gap between germline ends came to 9 bases. Germline values: CDR1 SQVTM, CDR2 ANQGSEA. The CDR3 consists of 11 residues. In DNA form, the CDR3 reads TGCAGCGTTTTTATACTCGATACGCAGTATTTT. Translating it yields CSVFILDTQYF.

This chain uses TRBV2 with TRBJ1-5; TRBD1 aligns across 8 bases. CDR1 and CDR2 from the germline V gene are SNHLY and FYNNEI. V lost 7 bases and J lost 2; bases outside the gene matches: 10. The CDR3 has 16 residues. CDR3: CASTPNPGQGNQPQHF. The DNA of the CDR3 is TGTGCCAGCACCCCTAATCCGGGACAGGGCAATCAGCCCCAGCATTTT.

The chain employs TRBV4-2 and TRBJ1-1; D unclear. Per germline, CDR1 LGHNA and CDR2 YNFKEQ. The CDR3 runs 13 residues. Trimming removed 6 bases from V and 5 bases from J, with 13 bases in between. The CDR3, as DNA: TGTGCCAGCAGATCTATGAGGGAAACTGAAGCTTTCTTT. It yields the protein CASRSMRETEAFF.

This chain joins TRBV9 and TRBJ2-2, with TRBD2 identical over 7 bases. The V gene end was trimmed by 3 bases and the J gene end by 3 bases; junction bases not matched to a gene: 5. Germline V gene lookup returns CDR1 SGDLS and CDR2 YYNGEE. The CDR3 has 15 amino acids. CDR3 protein: CASSGTRADTGELFF. The CDR3 DNA is TGTGCCAGCAGCGGGACTAGAGCGGACACCGGGGAGCTGTTTTTT.

This clonotype has just a few counts. The junction differs from germline at one of its ends, possibly a read error. The rearrangement links TRBV9 to TRBJ2-2, with D tentatively TRBD2 (6 bases). The germline CDR1 and CDR2 sequences are SGDLS and YYNGEE. CDR3 size: 15 residues. Written as DNA, the CDR3 is TGTGCCAGCAGCGTCGCGGGGAGTAACACCGGGGAGTTGTTTTTT. It encodes CASSVAGSNTGELFF.

The sample holds a few counts of this clonotype. The CDR3, as DNA: TGTGCCAGCAGTTTCACCAGCTACGAGCAGTACTTC. Translating it yields CASSFTSYEQYF. V is TRBV12-3 or TRBV12-4 and J is TRBJ2-7; the D is unclear. Between the trimmed V and J ends, which lost 3 bases and 3 bases, there was a span of 6 bases. The CDR3 extends over 12 amino acids.

The chain recombines TRBV5-4 with TRBJ2-1, with D maybe TRBD2 (5 bases). Trimming shortened V by 5 bases and J by 9 bases, and 18 bases separated the two germline ends. This CDR3 has 14 amino acids. Germline CDR1 SGHNT, CDR2 YYREEE (reference sequence). The CDR3 is CASSMSGWTGEQFF. Here the CDR3 DNA reads TGTGCCAGCAGTATGAGCGGTTGGACGGGTGAGCAGTTCTTC.

The chain uses TRBV27 and TRBJ2-6; 7 bases match TRBD1. The germline CDR1 and CDR2 sequences are MNHEY and SMNVEV (reference sequence). CDR3 length equals 15 residues. Losses at the gene ends were 6 bases for V and 4 bases for J; bases not matched to a gene: 6. CDR3 region: CASSSDRVGANVLTF. CDR3 coding DNA: TGTGCCAGCAGCTCCGACAGGGTCGGGGCCAACGTCCTGACTTTC.

The V call is TRBV20-1, the J call TRBJ1-5, with TRBD1 as a possible D gene (5 bases). This CDR3 comprises 13 residues. Looked up from germline, CDR1 is DFQATT and CDR2 is SNEGSKA (reference sequence). V lost 0 bases and J 6 bases, leaving 9 bases between the germline ends. CDR3 coding DNA: TGCAGTGCTAGAGATGCAGGGAGTCAGCCCCAGCATTTT. It specifies CSARDAGSQPQHF.

V gene TRBV5-6 combines with J gene TRBJ1-3, with D perhaps matching TRBD1 (5 bases). In germline, CDR1 is SGHDT, CDR2 YYEEEE. The CDR3 spans 16 residues. Trimming removed 2 bases at V and 0 bases at J, with 12 bases between. The CDR3 sequence is CASSLQVFHSGNTIYF. The DNA for the CDR3 is TGTGCCAGCAGCTTACAGGTTTTTCACTCTGGAAACACCATATATTTT.